This T cell receptor (beta chain) stems from a study of T-cell reconstitution after alpha-beta-depleted transplantation in children. Study findings and constraints: Alpha-beta T cells present about two months after transplant were reported to originate from several hundred expanded graft clones. T-cell counts and diversity at one year post-transplant came mainly from newly produced T cells. It was surviving recipient T cells and thymic progenitors that gave some patients high TCRbeta diversity at day 60.

Using unique molecular identifiers, the investigators prepared the TCRbeta library. One entry per CDR3 protein, called by TCRdb with MiXCR from the PCR reads. Here the sample spans 780,000 or so distinct CDR3 sequences, under 20% being singletons. This clonotype was found a few times. The antigen is not known. Germline loops: CDR1 MGHRA, CDR2 YSYEKL. The CDR3 runs 21 residues. J lost 0 bases, V lost 2 bases, and 12 bases had no gene match. This clonotype originated in a male patient aged 10-17 years who had a stem cell transplant for acute lymphoblastic leukemia, so the T cells may come from the graft donor. The rearrangement joins TRBV4-1 to TRBJ2-2; TRBD2 aligns across 13 bases. The material sequenced was PBMCs, mostly from graft donor cells, taken 360 days after TCRalphabeta/CD19-depleted stem cell transplant. CDR3 nucleotide sequence: TGCGCCAGCAGCCAAAAGACTAGCGGGAGGACACGTCACGCGAACACCGGGGAGCTGTTTTTT. This translates into CASSQKTSGRTRHANTGELFF.